The source of this TCR beta chain is a study of blood T cell repertoires in COVID-19. Study-level background: The study drew acute and convalescent COVID-19 samples from the United States, Italy and Spain. T cells, B-cell-depleted T cells, or PBMCs provided the cDNA or gDNA that served as material.

The germline CDR1 and CDR2 sequences are SGHRS and YFSETQ. The CDR3 length is 14 residues. V lost 5 bases and J lost 0, with 9 bases in between. Original processing methods: Reference gene primers were amplified, and this amplification served to estimate nucleated cell counts. The protocol was immunoSEQ multiplex PCR, while the TCRdb copy is restricted to in-frame clones and leaves out a portion. V and J calls and clone size are as listed in that table; D and trimming were resolved from the DNA. The sample shows about 200,000 clones, around 80% of them seen only once. This sequence originates from a man aged 50 to 59 with active or convalescent COVID-19. This chain uses TRBV5-1 with TRBJ1-3; the D is unclear. The sample consisted of peripheral blood. CDR3 region: CASSPGDSGNTIYF. CDR3 nucleotide sequence: TGCGCCAGCAGTCCCGGAGACTCTGGAAACACCATATATTTT.